This TCR beta chain was observed in a study of blood T cells in healthy people across ages. Study as a whole: Per two T cells, about one barcoded beta molecule was captured through template switching.

Using a J-beta primer mix together with a sample-barcoded 5' primer, a second PCR was run for roughly 7 to 12 cycles. TCRdb analysed the 5' RACE reads with MiXCR anew, one entry per CDR3 protein. The sample gives more than 800,000 distinct CDR3 sequences, about 30% of which show up once; around a sixth is in the top ten. Every donor provided roughly 10 milliliters of peripheral blood. Study results and limitations: Estimated diversity that came from one million T cells was considered an underestimate.

The CDR3 covers 13 residues. Germline V gene sequence: CDR1 MNHNS, CDR2 SASEGT. The V and J ends lost 6 bases and 8 bases respectively, with 16 bases between them. This clonotype was recorded at least ten times. Its cognate antigen is unknown. The rearrangement links TRBV6-1 to TRBJ1-2; perhaps TRBD1 as D (5 bases). Input material: blood. This clonotype was obtained from a woman older than 75 in good health. CDR3 amino acids: CASRPLGTEGYTF. The CDR3, as DNA: TGTGCCAGCAGACCGCTAGGGACGGAAGGCTACACCTTC.